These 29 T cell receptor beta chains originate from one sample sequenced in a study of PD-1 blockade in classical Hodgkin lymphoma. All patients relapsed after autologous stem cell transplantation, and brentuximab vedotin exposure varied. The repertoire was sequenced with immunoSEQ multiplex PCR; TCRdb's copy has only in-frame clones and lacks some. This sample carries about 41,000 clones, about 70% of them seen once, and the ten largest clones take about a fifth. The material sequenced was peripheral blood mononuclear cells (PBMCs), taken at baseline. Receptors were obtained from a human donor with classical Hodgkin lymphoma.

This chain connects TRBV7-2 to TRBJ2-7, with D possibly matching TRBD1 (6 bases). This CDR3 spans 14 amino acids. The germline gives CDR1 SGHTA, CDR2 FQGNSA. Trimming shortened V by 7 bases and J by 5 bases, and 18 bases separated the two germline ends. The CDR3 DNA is TGTGCCAGCACCCTAACGTCAGGGGCCGACGAGCAGTACTTC. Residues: CASTLTSGADEQYF.

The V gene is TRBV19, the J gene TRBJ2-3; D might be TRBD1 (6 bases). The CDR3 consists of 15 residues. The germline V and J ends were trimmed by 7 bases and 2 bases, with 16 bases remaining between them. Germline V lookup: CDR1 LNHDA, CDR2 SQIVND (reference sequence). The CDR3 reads CASTNRAYDTDTQYF. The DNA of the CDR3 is TGTGCCAGTACCAACAGGGCCTATGACACAGATACGCAGTATTTT. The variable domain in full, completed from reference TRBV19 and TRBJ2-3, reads DGGITQSPKYLFRKEGQNVTLSCEQNLNHDAMYWYRQDPGQGLRLIYYSQIVNDFQKGDIAEGYSVSREKKESFPLTVTSAQKNPTAFYLCASTNRAYDTDTQYFGPGTRLTVL.

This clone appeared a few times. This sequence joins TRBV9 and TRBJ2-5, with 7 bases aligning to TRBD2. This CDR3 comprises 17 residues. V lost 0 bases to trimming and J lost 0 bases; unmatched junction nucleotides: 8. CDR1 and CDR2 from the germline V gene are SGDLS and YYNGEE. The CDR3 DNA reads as TGTGCCAGCAGCGTAGGAGGACTAGTTCCGTACCAAGAGACCCAGTACTTC. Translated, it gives CASSVGGLVPYQETQYF.

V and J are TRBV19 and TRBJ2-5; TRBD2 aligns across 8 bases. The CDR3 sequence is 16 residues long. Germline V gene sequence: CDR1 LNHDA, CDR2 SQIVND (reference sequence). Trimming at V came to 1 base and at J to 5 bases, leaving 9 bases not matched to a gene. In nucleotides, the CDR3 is TGTGCCAGTAGTATAGGGACCGCGGGAGGAAGGGAGACCCAGTACTTC. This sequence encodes CASSIGTAGGRETQYF. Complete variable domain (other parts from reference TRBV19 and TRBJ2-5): DGGITQSPKYLFRKEGQNVTLSCEQNLNHDAMYWYRQDPGQGLRLIYYSQIVNDFQKGDIAEGYSVSREKKESFPLTVTSAQKNPTAFYLCASSIGTAGGRETQYFGPGTRLLVL.

CDR3 DNA: TGTGCCAGCACCCTGACAGGGGAGGGCACTGAAGCTTTCTTT. It translates to CASTLTGEGTEAFF. This chain uses TRBV6-5 with TRBJ1-1; 8 nucleotides align to TRBD1. This CDR3 contains 14 residues. CDR1 MNHEY and CDR2 SVGAGI come from the germline V gene. V dropped 7 bases and J dropped 4; count of bases not matched to a gene: 8.

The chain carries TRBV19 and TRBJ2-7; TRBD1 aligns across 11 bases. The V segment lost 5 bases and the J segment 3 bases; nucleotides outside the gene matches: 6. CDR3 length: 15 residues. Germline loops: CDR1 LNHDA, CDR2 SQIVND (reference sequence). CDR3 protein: CASSPQGTGGYEQYF. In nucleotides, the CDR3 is TGTGCCAGTAGTCCCCAAGGGACAGGGGGCTACGAGCAGTACTTC.

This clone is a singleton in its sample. The CDR3 nucleotides read TGTGCCAGCAGTTACGGAACAGGGTCGGCAGCTTTCTTT. This translates into CASSYGTGSAAFF. The V call is TRBV6-7, the J call TRBJ1-1, with D perhaps TRBD1 (6 bases). TRBV6-7 qualifies as an ORF whose function is uncertain. This CDR3 has 13 residues. V dropped 2 bases and J dropped 10 bases, with 14 bases sitting between them.

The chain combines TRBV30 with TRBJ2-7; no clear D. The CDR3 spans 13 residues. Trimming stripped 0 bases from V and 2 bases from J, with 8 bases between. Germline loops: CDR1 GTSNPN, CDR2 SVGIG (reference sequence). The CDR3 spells CAWSVQSPYEQYF. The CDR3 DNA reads TGTGCCTGGAGTGTACAATCACCCTACGAGCAGTACTTC.

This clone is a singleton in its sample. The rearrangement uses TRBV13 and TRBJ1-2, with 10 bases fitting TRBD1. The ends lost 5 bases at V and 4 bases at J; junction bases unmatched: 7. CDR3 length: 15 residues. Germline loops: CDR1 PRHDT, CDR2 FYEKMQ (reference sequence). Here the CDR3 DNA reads TGTGCCAGCAGCCCGGGACAGGGGACATCCTATGGCTACACCTTC. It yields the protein CASSPGQGTSYGYTF.

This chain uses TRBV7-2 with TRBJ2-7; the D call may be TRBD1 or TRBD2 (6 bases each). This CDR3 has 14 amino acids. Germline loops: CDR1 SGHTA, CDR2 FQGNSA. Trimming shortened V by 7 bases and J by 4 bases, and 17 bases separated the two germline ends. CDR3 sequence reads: CASTGLGGRYEQYF. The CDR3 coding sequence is TGTGCCAGCACCGGTCTGGGGGGCAGGTACGAGCAGTACTTC.

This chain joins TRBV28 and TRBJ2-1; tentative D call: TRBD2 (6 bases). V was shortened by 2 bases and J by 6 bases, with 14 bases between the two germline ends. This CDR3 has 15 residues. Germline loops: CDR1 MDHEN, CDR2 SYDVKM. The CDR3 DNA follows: TGTGCCAGCAGTTTAGGGGGGAGTTGGGGCAATGAGCAGTTCTTC. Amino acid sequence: CASSLGGSWGNEQFF.

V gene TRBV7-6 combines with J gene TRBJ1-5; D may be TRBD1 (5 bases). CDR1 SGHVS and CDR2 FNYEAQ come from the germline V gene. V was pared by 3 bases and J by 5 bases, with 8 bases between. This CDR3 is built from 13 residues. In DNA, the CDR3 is TGTGCCAGCAGCTTGGGGACCGATCAGCCCCAGCATTTT. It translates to CASSLGTDQPQHF.

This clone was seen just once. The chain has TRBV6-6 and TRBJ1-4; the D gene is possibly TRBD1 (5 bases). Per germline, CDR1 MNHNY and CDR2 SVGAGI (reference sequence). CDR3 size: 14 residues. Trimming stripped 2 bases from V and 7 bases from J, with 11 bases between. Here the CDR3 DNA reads TGTGCCAGCAGTTACGGGGGTTTAAGTGAAAAACTGTTTTTT. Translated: CASSYGGLSEKLFF.

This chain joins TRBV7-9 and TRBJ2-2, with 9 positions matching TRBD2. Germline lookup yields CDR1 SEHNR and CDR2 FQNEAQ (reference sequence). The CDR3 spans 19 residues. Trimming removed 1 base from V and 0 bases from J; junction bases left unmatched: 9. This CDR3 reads CASSLGTSGWSPNTGELFF. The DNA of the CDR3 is TGTGCCAGCAGCTTAGGTACTAGCGGGTGGAGCCCGAACACCGGGGAGCTGTTTTTT.

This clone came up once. In DNA, the CDR3 is TGTGCCATCAGTGAGTCGGCGGGGAAGGGGACATTGGGGTACTATGGCTACACCTTC. Translated: CAISESAGKGTLGYYGYTF. This chain joins TRBV10-3 and TRBJ1-2; tentatively, D is TRBD1 (6 bases). V dropped 0 bases and J dropped 3 bases, with 23 bases sitting between them. The CDR3 has 19 residues. Germline CDR1 and CDR2: ENHRY and SYGVKD.

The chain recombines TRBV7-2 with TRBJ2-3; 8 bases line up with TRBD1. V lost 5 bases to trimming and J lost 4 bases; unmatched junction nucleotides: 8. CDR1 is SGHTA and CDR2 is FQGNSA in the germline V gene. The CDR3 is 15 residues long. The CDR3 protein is CASSHRQGLADTQYF. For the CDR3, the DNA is TGTGCCAGCAGCCATAGACAGGGGTTGGCAGATACGCAGTATTTT.

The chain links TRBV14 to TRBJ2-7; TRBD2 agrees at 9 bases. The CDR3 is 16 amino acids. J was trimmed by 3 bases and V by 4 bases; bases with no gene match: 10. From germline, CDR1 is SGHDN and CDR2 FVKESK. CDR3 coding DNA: TGTGCCAGCAGCCGAGTAGCGGGAGTTTTCCTCTACGAGCAGTACTTC. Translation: CASSRVAGVFLYEQYF.

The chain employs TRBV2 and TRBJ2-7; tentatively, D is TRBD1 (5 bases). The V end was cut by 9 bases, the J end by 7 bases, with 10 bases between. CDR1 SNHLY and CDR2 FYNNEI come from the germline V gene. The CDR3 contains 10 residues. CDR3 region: CASLAGEQYF. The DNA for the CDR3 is TGTGCCAGTCTCGCAGGGGAGCAGTACTTC.

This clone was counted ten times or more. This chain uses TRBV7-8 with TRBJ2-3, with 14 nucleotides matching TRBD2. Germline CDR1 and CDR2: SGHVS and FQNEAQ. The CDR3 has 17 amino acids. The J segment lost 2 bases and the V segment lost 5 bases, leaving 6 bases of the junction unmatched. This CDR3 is CASSARLAGGYTDTQYF. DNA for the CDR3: TGTGCCAGCAGCGCCCGACTAGCGGGAGGGTACACAGATACGCAGTATTTT. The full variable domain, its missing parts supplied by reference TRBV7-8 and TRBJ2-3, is GAGVSQSPRYKVAKRGQDVALRCDPISGHVSLFWYQQALGQGPEFLTYFQNEAQLDKSGLPSDRFFAERPEGSVSTLKIQRTQQEDSAVYLCASSARLAGGYTDTQYFGPGTRLTVL.

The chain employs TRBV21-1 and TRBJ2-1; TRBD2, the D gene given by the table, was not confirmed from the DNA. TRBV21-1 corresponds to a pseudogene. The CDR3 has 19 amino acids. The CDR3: CASSKRFGAEGSSYNEQFF. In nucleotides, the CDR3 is TGTGCCAGCAGCAAAAGGTTCGGGGCGGAGGGTAGCTCCTACAATGAGCAGTTCTTC.

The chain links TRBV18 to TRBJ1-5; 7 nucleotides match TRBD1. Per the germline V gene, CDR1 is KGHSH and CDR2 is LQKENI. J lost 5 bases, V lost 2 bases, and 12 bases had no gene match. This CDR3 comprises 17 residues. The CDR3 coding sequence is TGTGCCAGCTCACCATCGGGACAGTTTTCTATGGATCAGCCCCAGCATTTT. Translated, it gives CASSPSGQFSMDQPQHF.

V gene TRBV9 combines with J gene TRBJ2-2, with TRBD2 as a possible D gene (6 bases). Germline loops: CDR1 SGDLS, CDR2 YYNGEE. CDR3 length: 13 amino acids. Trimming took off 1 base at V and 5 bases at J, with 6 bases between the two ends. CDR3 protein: CASSVRGTGELFF. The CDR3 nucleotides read TGTGCCAGCAGCGTACGGGGGACCGGGGAGCTGTTTTTT.

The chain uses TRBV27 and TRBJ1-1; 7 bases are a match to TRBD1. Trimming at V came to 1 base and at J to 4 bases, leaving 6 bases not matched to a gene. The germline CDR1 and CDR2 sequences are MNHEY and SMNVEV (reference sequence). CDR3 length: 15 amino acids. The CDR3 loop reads CASSLYQGGPTEAFF. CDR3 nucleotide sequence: TGTGCCAGCAGTTTATATCAGGGGGGGCCCACTGAAGCTTTCTTT.

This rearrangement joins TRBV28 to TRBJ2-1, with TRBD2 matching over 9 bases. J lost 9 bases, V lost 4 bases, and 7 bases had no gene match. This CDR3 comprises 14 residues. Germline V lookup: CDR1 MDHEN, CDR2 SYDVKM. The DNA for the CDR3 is TGTGCCAGCAGTTGGGGGACTAGCAGTGGTGAGCAGTTCTTC. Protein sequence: CASSWGTSSGEQFF. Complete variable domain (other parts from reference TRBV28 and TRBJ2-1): DVKVTQSSRYLVKRTGEKVFLECVQDMDHENMFWYRQDPGLGLRLIYFSYDVKMKEKGDIPEGYSVSREKKERFSLILESASTNQTSMYLCASSWGTSSGEQFFGPGTRLTVL.

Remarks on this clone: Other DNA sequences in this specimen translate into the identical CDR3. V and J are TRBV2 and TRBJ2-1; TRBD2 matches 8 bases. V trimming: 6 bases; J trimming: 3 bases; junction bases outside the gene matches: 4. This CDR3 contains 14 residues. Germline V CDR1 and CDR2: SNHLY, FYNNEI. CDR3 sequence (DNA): TGTGCCAGCAGGGCCGGGGGGGTCTACAATGAGCAGTTCTTC. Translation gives CASRAGGVYNEQFF.

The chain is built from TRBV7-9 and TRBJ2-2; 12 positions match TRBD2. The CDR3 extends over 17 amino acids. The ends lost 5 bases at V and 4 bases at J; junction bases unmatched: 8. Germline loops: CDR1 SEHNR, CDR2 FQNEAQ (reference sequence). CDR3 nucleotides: TGTGCCAGCAGCACCCGACTAGCGGGAGAAGGCACCGGGGAGCTGTTTTTT. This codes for CASSTRLAGEGTGELFF.

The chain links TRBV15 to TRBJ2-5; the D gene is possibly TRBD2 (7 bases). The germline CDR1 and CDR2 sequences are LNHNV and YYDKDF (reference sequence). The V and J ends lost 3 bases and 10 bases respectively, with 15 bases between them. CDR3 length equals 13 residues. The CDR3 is CATSSLQGGNQYF. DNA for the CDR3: TGTGCCACCAGCAGCTTACAGGGAGGGAACCAGTACTTC.

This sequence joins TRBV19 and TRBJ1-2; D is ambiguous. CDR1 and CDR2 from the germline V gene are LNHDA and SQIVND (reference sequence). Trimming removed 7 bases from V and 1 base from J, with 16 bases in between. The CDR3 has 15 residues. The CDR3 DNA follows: TGTGCCAGTACTTTGAGACCGCAGGATAACTATGGCTACACCTTC. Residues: CASTLRPQDNYGYTF.

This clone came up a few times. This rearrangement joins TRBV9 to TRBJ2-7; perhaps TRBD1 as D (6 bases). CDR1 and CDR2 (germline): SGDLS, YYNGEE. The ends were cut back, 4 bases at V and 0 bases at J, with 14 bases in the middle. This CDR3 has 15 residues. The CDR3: CASSTGTQSSYEQYF. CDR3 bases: TGTGCCAGCAGCACCGGGACACAGAGCTCCTACGAGCAGTACTTC.